This T cell receptor (beta chain) comes out of a study of T cell changes during pregnancy in multiple sclerosis. CDR1 is MDHEN and CDR2 is SYDVKM in the germline V gene. V was clipped by 4 bases and J by 5 bases, with 12 bases between them. This CDR3 region has 14 residues. Generated by immunoSEQ multiplex PCR, the TCRdb table keeps only in-frame clones and is missing some. The table includes 130,000 or so clones, less than 97% detected once. The starting material was peripheral blood, obtained after pregnancy. The chain employs TRBV28 and TRBJ1-5, with D unresolved. The source of this sequence is a female donor with multiple sclerosis, enrolled in a pregnancy study. The CDR3 spells CASSSPGGYQPQHF. The CDR3 DNA follows: TGTGCCAGCAGTTCCCCCGGCGGTTATCAGCCCCAGCATTTT.